A selection of T cell receptor beta chains follows, all from one sample in a study of T cells in tuberculosis. The protocol was immunoSEQ multiplex PCR, while the TCRdb copy is restricted to in-frame clones and leaves out a portion. The profile covers 30,000 to 40,000 clones, with under 98% appearing a single time and 6% to 7% taken by the ten largest. Material: PBMCs. The receptors derive from a donor under 30 with latent tuberculosis or without tuberculosis infection. The CDR3 runs from the conserved cysteine through the conserved F or W. The D gene is left open where the match is weak. Clone size, where shown, is once, few, many, or a class for clones that have expanded.

size,V,D,J,CDR3,DNA
.,TRBV30,.,TRBJ2-7,CAWNKGPQGINDEQYF,TGTGCCTGGAACAAAGGGCCCCAGGGGATTAACGACGAGCAGTACTTC
.,TRBV9,TRBD2,TRBJ2-7,CASSVGGGVHEQYF,TGTGCCAGCAGCGTGGGCGGGGGAGTGCACGAGCAGTACTTC
.,TRBV5-1,.,TRBJ1-2,CASSLGTANYGYTF,TGCGCCAGCAGCTTGGGGACAGCTAACTATGGCTACACCTTC
.,TRBV7-2,.,TRBJ1-1,CASSLDTYFEAFF,TGTGCCAGCAGCTTGGACACATATTTTGAAGCTTTCTTT
.,TRBV11-2,.,TRBJ2-4,CASSSPDSHIQYF,TGTGCCAGCAGCTCCCCCGACTCGCACATTCAGTACTTC
once,TRBV28,TRBD1,TRBJ1-2,CASRQPRQGEYGYTF,TGTGCCAGCAGACAACCTCGACAGGGGGAATATGGCTACACCTTC
.,TRBV18,.,TRBJ1-3,CASSPRGGHTIYF,TGTGCCAGCTCACCACGGGGGGGCCACACCATATATTTT
.,TRBV2,TRBD2,TRBJ2-1,CASSERGTGGIYNEQFF,TGTGCCAGCAGTGAACGGGGCACGGGGGGGATTTACAATGAGCAGTTCTTC
once,TRBV9,TRBD1,TRBJ1-2,CASSPHTGQGRLNYGYTF,TGTGCCAGCAGCCCCCACACTGGACAGGGGAGACTAAACTATGGCTACACCTTC
.,TRBV5-1,TRBD1,TRBJ2-7,CASSLTGGSTYEQYF,TGCGCCAGCAGCTTAACAGGGGGGTCTACCTACGAGCAGTACTTC
.,TRBV6-5,.,TRBJ1-5,CASSYEVSGTQHF,TGTGCCAGCAGTTACGAGGTCTCAGGGACCCAGCATTTT
.,TRBV9,.,TRBJ2-3,CASSGRDTQYF,TGTGCCAGCAGCGGGAGAGATACGCAGTATTTT
.,TRBV7-8,TRBD1,TRBJ2-7,CASSLRTLIGQGESNEQYF,TGTGCCAGCAGCTTGAGGACTTTGATCGGACAGGGGGAATCCAACGAGCAGTACTTC
.,TRBV28,TRBD1,TRBJ1-3,CASSLLLGTGTGNTIYF,TGTGCCAGCAGTTTATTACTAGGGACAGGGACTGGAAACACCATATATTTT
.,TRBV13,.,TRBJ2-6,CASRRTSGANVLTF,TGTGCCAGCAGAAGGACTTCTGGGGCCAACGTCCTGACTTTC
.,TRBV4-1,.,TRBJ2-7,CASSQPDRINYEQYF,TGCGCCAGCAGCCAACCCGACAGGATAAACTACGAGCAGTACTTC
.,TRBV2,.,TRBJ1-2,CASSDRPRDYPRYTF,TGTGCCAGCAGTGACCGTCCCCGGGACTATCCCCGCTACACCTTC
.,TRBV19,.,TRBJ1-3,CASSMRSLSSGNTIYF,TGTGCCAGTAGTATGCGGAGTCTAAGCTCTGGAAACACCATATATTTT
.,TRBV5-1,TRBD1,TRBJ1-4,CASSLYQGGWGEKLFF,TGCGCCAGCAGCCTCTACCAGGGGGGTTGGGGTGAAAAACTGTTTTTT
.,TRBV5-4,.,TRBJ2-5,CASSFPGGLETQYF,TGTGCCAGTAGCTTTCCCGGGGGATTAGAGACCCAGTACTTC
.,TRBV29-1,TRBD2,TRBJ2-5,CSVVSGEETQYF,TGCAGCGTTGTTAGCGGGGAAGAGACCCAGTACTTC
.,TRBV9,.,TRBJ2-3,CASSVAPADTQYF,TGTGCCAGCAGCGTAGCTCCCGCAGATACGCAGTATTTT
.,TRBV4-2,TRBD1,TRBJ1-1,CASRGDRASNTEAFF,TGTGCCAGCAGGGGGGACAGGGCCTCGAACACTGAAGCTTTCTTT
.,TRBV28,.,TRBJ1-1,CASSLLGGTEAFF,TGTGCCAGCAGTTTGTTGGGGGGCACTGAAGCTTTCTTT
.,TRBV9,.,TRBJ1-2,CASSVSQGHNYGYTF,TGTGCCAGCAGCGTAAGCCAGGGGCACAACTATGGCTACACCTTC
.,TRBV5-1,.,TRBJ2-2,CASSSTGEGTGELFF,TGCGCCAGCAGCTCGACAGGGGAGGGCACCGGGGAGCTGTTTTTT
once,TRBV7-2,.,TRBJ2-7,CASRYRQDLSYEQYF,TGTGCCAGCAGGTACCGACAGGATCTCTCCTACGAGCAGTACTTC
.,TRBV5-1,.,TRBJ2-2,CASSLGTGLLANTGELFF,TGCGCCAGCAGCTTGGGTACAGGGCTCCTAGCGAACACCGGGGAGCTGTTTTTT
.,TRBV5-6,.,TRBJ2-7,CASSLGGEQYF,TGTGCCAGCAGCTTAGGGGGCGAGCAGTACTTC
.,TRBV5-4,TRBD2,TRBJ2-1,CASSSSSGSYNEQFF,TGTGCCAGCAGCTCGTCTAGCGGTTCTTACAATGAGCAGTTCTTC
.,TRBV6-7,TRBD1,TRBJ2-5,CASSSSPGGGTQYF,TGTGCCAGCAGTTCGAGTCCAGGGGGCGGGACCCAGTACTTC
.,TRBV18,TRBD1,TRBJ1-2,CASSPPTGGRGYTF,TGTGCCAGCTCACCACCGACAGGGGGACGTGGCTACACCTTC